This T cell receptor (beta chain) was documented in a study of T cells in Graves' hyperthyroidism and ophthalmopathy. Clinical symptoms, serum thyroxine, TRAb, thyroid ultrasound and orbital computed tomography informed diagnoses. This clonotype has at least ten counts. Antigen: not known. Whole-study results and caveats: Blood also showed most of the thyroid clonotypes that were expanded above 0.001.

CDR3 length equals 15 residues. The ends were cut back, 6 bases at V and 1 base at J, with 14 bases in the middle. The germline gives CDR1 SGHTA, CDR2 FQGNSA. What was amplified from RNA transcripts were TCR beta CDR3 regions. HTBI primers were the set used in a first-round RT-PCR of the TCR CDR3. MiXCR was run by TCRdb on the multiplex PCR reads, yielding one entry per CDR3 protein. Among approximately 430,000 distinct CDR3 sequences, around 16% were seen once, and the ten largest hold 12% to 15%. This chain connects TRBV7-2 to TRBJ2-3, with a weak D call TRBD2 (6 bases). Source material: blood. This clonotype originated in a woman aged 18-29 years with Graves' hyperthyroidism. The CDR3 bases are TGTGCCAGCAGGTCACCGGGACTTGGCACAGATACGCAGTATTTT. Amino acids: CASRSPGLGTDTQYF.